This is a list of T cell receptor beta chains from one sample in a study of T cells in Graves' hyperthyroidism and ophthalmopathy. TCRdb ran MiXCR on the multiplex PCR reads and lists one entry per CDR3 protein. This table has about 770,000 distinct CDR3 sequences, about 17% appearing once. The sample consisted of blood. These receptors originate from a woman in her fifties or sixties with Graves' hyperthyroidism that later progressed to Graves' ophthalmopathy. CDR3s include the opening cysteine and the closing phenylalanine or tryptophan. D genes are given only for firm matches. Some rows have no size entry. The others give once, few or many, or a class for an expanded clone.

abundance	v_gene	d_gene	j_gene	CDR3nt	CDR3aa
few	TRBV4-1	NA	TRBJ2-7	TGCGCCAGCAGCCAAATCGGGACGGTCAACGAGCAGTACTTC	CASSQIGTVNEQYF
many	TRBV2	NA	TRBJ2-7	TGTGCCAGCAGTGAAGAGGCGGCGTTAAAATACGAGCAGTACTTC	CASSEEAALKYEQYF
many	TRBV4-1	NA	TRBJ2-5	TGCGCCAGCAGCCCTCGGGACCCGGGTGGTCCAGAGACCCAGTACTTC	CASSPRDPGGPETQYF
many	TRBV30	TRBD2	TRBJ2-3	TGTGCCTGGAGTGTACAAAGGACTAGCGGGGGGGTCGATACGCAGTATTTT	CAWSVQRTSGGVDTQYF
NA	TRBV15	NA	TRBJ1-6	TGTGCCACCAGCAGAGTTCAGGACTCCCTCCACTTT	CATSRVQDSLHF
NA	TRBV5-4	NA	TRBJ2-1	TGTGCCAGCAGCCCGGGTGGGACATCAGTCAATGAGCAGTTCTTC	CASSPGGTSVNEQFF
NA	TRBV20-1	NA	TRBJ2-5	TGCAGTGCTCCTAGTGGGCCCGACTGGTCAGAGACCCAGTACTTC	CSAPSGPDWSETQYF
NA	TRBV6-1	NA	TRBJ1-2	TGTGCCAGCACCCCCTCGTTGACCTATGGCTACACCTTC	CASTPSLTYGYTF
few	TRBV6-5	NA	TRBJ2-7	TGTGCCAGCAGTTACGACTCCCGGCAGGGGTCCTACGAGCAGTACTTC	CASSYDSRQGSYEQYF
many	TRBV5-1	NA	TRBJ2-1	TGCGCCAGCAGCACAGACCGTAGCTCCTACAATGAGCAGTTCTTC	CASSTDRSSYNEQFF
NA	TRBV10-3	TRBD1	TRBJ1-6	TGTGCCATCGGGGTCGGGCGACAGGGCAATTCACCCCTCCACTTT	CAIGVGRQGNSPLHF
many	TRBV6-1	NA	TRBJ2-3	TGTGCCAGCAGTGAAGGACACACGGGGGCAGATACGCAGTATTTT	CASSEGHTGADTQYF
NA	TRBV20-1	NA	TRBJ1-1	TGCAGTGCTACAGGGGATAACTTAGGCGGTGAAGCTTTCTTT	CSATGDNLGGEAFF
few	TRBV7-9	TRBD1	TRBJ2-1	TGTGCCAGCAGCTCAACCGGGACAGGGAGCAATGAGCAGTTCTTC	CASSSTGTGSNEQFF
NA	TRBV29-1	NA	TRBJ1-2	TGCAGCGTTGAAGATCTCGGGTTTCAAGGTGGCTACACCTTC	CSVEDLGFQGGYTF
many	TRBV12-3/TRBV12-4	TRBD1	TRBJ2-3	TGTGCCAGCAGAGAGGTGGGGACAGGGGGATATACGCAGTATTTT	CASREVGTGGYTQYF
NA	TRBV29-1	NA	TRBJ2-5	TGCAGCGCTGGAGGCAGAAAAGAGACCCAGTACTTC	CSAGGRKETQYF
many	TRBV2	TRBD1	TRBJ1-5	TGTGCCAGCAGCGGGGACAGGGGGCTTAATCAGCCCCAGCATTTT	CASSGDRGLNQPQHF
few	TRBV20-1	TRBD1	TRBJ2-2	TGCAGTGCTAGAGATTGGCAGGGGGCGAACACCGGGGAGCTGTTTTTT	CSARDWQGANTGELFF
few	TRBV7-9	NA	TRBJ1-1	TGTGCCAGCAGCTTATTTGAGGGGCTGGTCGCTTTCTTT	CASSLFEGLVAFF
many	TRBV30	NA	TRBJ1-3	TGTGCCTGGAGTGACGGGAGAAACACCATATATTTT	CAWSDGRNTIYF
NA	TRBV6-1	TRBD1	TRBJ2-7	TGTGCCAGCAGCCGAGGGACAGAAAGCTCCTACGAGCAGTACTTC	CASSRGTESSYEQYF
many	TRBV29-1	NA	TRBJ1-4	TGCAGCGCCGCCGGGTCCTCTAATGAAAAACTGTTTTTT	CSAAGSSNEKLFF
few	TRBV20-1	NA	TRBJ2-5	TGCAGTGCTAGAGGGCGGGGGCCGCAAGAGACCCAGTACTTC	CSARGRGPQETQYF
many	TRBV6-1	NA	TRBJ2-1	TGTGCCAGCAGGGAACTAGGCTACAATGAGCAGTTCTTC	CASRELGYNEQFF
few	TRBV27	NA	TRBJ1-5	TGTGCCAGCAGCCAGGGACAAGGGGGAACTCCCCAGCATTTT	CASSQGQGGTPQHF
NA	TRBV9	TRBD2	TRBJ2-3	TGTGCCAGCAGAGGGGAGGGGACAGATACGCAGTATTTT	CASRGEGTDTQYF
NA	TRBV6-6	TRBD1	TRBJ2-5	TGTGCCAGCAGTTACTCCCGGACAGGGAGAGAGACCCAGTACTTC	CASSYSRTGRETQYF
many	TRBV2	TRBD1	TRBJ1-4	TGTGCCAGCAGGGGAGGACAGGGACCTAATGAAAAACTGTTTTTT	CASRGGQGPNEKLFF
NA	TRBV27	NA	TRBJ2-4	TGTGCCAGCAGTTGGGGAGGGGGTGGGGAAAACATTCAGTACTTC	CASSWGGGGENIQYF
NA	TRBV30	NA	TRBJ2-3	TGTGCCTGGGGGCTAGCAACAGATACGCAGTATTTT	CAWGLATDTQYF
many	TRBV20-1	NA	TRBJ2-1	TGCAGTGCTAGTGGGGGTCCTTACAATGAGCAGTTCTTC	CSASGGPYNEQFF
many	TRBV5-1	NA	TRBJ1-6	TGCGCCAGCAGCTTGGAAGGGAGCTCCTATAATTCACCCCTCCACTTT	CASSLEGSSYNSPLHF
many	TRBV2	TRBD1	TRBJ1-5	TGTGCCAGCAGTGGTGGACAGGGGGGTAGCAATCAGCCCCAGCATTTT	CASSGGQGGSNQPQHF
many	TRBV3-1	NA	TRBJ2-1	TGTGCCAGCAGCCAAGATCAGGTGGGGGGCAATGAGCAGTTCTTC	CASSQDQVGGNEQFF
many	TRBV6-1	NA	TRBJ1-3	TGTGCCAGCAGTGCCCGGACATATGGAAACACCATATATTTT	CASSARTYGNTIYF
NA	TRBV2	NA	TRBJ1-6	TGTGCCAGCAGTGACCGGTCAGGGAAAAATTCACCCCTCCACTTT	CASSDRSGKNSPLHF
NA	TRBV5-6	NA	TRBJ2-5	TGTGCCAGCAGCTTGGGGCAGGAGGGAGAGACCCAGTACTTC	CASSLGQEGETQYF
few	TRBV12-3/TRBV12-4	TRBD1	TRBJ1-6	TGTGCCAGCAGTTCACGACAGGGAAATTCACCCCTCCACTTT	CASSSRQGNSPLHF
NA	TRBV20-1	TRBD1	TRBJ1-2	TGCAGTGCCCCTCCGGGACAGGGACTTGGCTACACCTTC	CSAPPGQGLGYTF
many	TRBV20-1	TRBD2	TRBJ2-7	TGCAGTGCTCAAGCGGGGTCGAGCGAGCAGTACTTC	CSAQAGSSEQYF
many	TRBV29-1	NA	TRBJ1-1	TGCAGCGCCCAACAGGGTGAAGCTTTCTTT	CSAQQGEAFF
many	TRBV5-1	TRBD1	TRBJ1-1	TGCGCCAGCAGCTTCGGGACAGGGGAAGAAGCTTTCTTT	CASSFGTGEEAFF
few	TRBV6-1	NA	TRBJ1-5	TGTGCCAGCAGTGAAGCGTCCGAGGGGTGGAAGCCCCAGCATTTT	CASSEASEGWKPQHF
many	TRBV6-1	NA	TRBJ2-7	TGTGCCAGCAGTGCGGGGCTCGAATCCTACGAGCAGTACTTC	CASSAGLESYEQYF
many	TRBV7-2	NA	TRBJ2-5	TGTGCCAGCAGCTTAGCGACGTGGGAGTGGGAGACCCAGTACTTC	CASSLATWEWETQYF
once	TRBV20-1	NA	TRBJ1-1	TGCAGTGCGACCCTGGACAGTATGAACACTGAAGCTTTCTTT	CSATLDSMNTEAFF
many	TRBV29-1	NA	TRBJ1-1	TGCAGCGTTGAGCCAGGGGAGAACACTGAAGCTTTCTTT	CSVEPGENTEAFF
few	TRBV9	NA	TRBJ2-2	TGTGCCAGCAGCGTAGGGGAGGACGGGGAGCTGTTTTTT	CASSVGEDGELFF
NA	TRBV29-1	NA	TRBJ2-3	TGCAGCGTTGCGAGAAGGGCAGCAGGAGGCACAGATACGCAGTATTTT	CSVARRAAGGTDTQYF
few	TRBV12-3/TRBV12-4	NA	TRBJ1-1	TGTGCCAGCAGTTTAGGCATCCACACTGAAGCTTTCTTT	CASSLGIHTEAFF
NA	TRBV12-3/TRBV12-4	NA	TRBJ1-5	TGTGCCAGCAGTTTATGGGCAGGCATCAATCAGCCCCAGCATTTT	CASSLWAGINQPQHF
many	TRBV7-9	NA	TRBJ2-7	TGTGCCAGCAGCTTAAAGAGGAAGATACCCTACGACGAGCTGTACTTC	CASSLKRKIPYDELYF
few	TRBV6-1	TRBD2	TRBJ2-3	TGTGCCAGCAGAGTGACTAGCGGGGGTGCAGATACGCAGTATTTT	CASRVTSGGADTQYF
many	TRBV18	NA	TRBJ1-5	TGTGCCAGCTCACCAAAACAGTACAATCAGCCCCAGCATTTT	CASSPKQYNQPQHF
few	TRBV10-2	TRBD2	TRBJ2-1	TGCGCCAGTACGGGGGGGCTCGACAATGAGCAGTTCTTC	CASTGGLDNEQFF
many	TRBV11-2	NA	TRBJ2-3	TGTGCCAGCAGTCTTCGAGGAGGCCTTTCTTCCACAGATACGCAGTATTTT	CASSLRGGLSSTDTQYF
NA	TRBV7-8	TRBD1	TRBJ2-5	TGTGCCAGCAGCTCCCCCCCCGACAGGGTCCCAAGAGAGACCCAGTACTTC	CASSSPPDRVPRETQYF
many	TRBV7-8	TRBD1	TRBJ1-1	TGTGCCAGCAGCTTTGGGGACAGAGAAGCTTTCTTT	CASSFGDREAFF
many	TRBV3-1	TRBD2	TRBJ2-3	TGTGCCAGCAGCCAAGAGATTAGCGGGCGTCCAGATACGCAGTATTTT	CASSQEISGRPDTQYF